This is a list of T cell receptor beta chains from one sample in a study of regulatory T cells in long-lasting Graves disease. TCRdb re-called the multiplex PCR reads through MiXCR, storing one row per CDR3 protein. The table includes about 430,000 distinct CDR3 sequences, 21% detected once. The input for sequencing was peripheral blood mononuclear cells (PBMCs), taken when the disease was refractory, from a patient treated with antithyroid drugs. These receptors came from a female donor with Graves disease. Each CDR3 is given with its conserved first and last residue. The order of the fields is D gene, clone size, J gene, V gene, CDR3 DNA, CDR3 protein. A D gene is named only where the DNA matches it firmly. Size tells how often a clone was seen (once, few, many) or the class of an expanded clone, and some rows leave it out.

d_gene: NA
abundance: few
j_gene: TRBJ2-2
v_gene: TRBV19
CDR3nt: TGTGCCAGCTCCGGACTAAGCGGGAACACCGGGGAGCTGTTTTTT
CDR3aa: CASSGLSGNTGELFF

d_gene: NA
abundance: many
j_gene: TRBJ2-2
v_gene: TRBV5-1
CDR3nt: TGCGCCAGCAGCATAGAGGGGAACACCGGGGAGCTGTTTTTT
CDR3aa: CASSIEGNTGELFF

d_gene: NA
abundance: NA
j_gene: TRBJ1-6
v_gene: TRBV9
CDR3nt: TGTGCCAGCAGCGAAGGGGGGTCCCCTTCACCCCTCCACTTT
CDR3aa: CASSEGGSPSPLHF

d_gene: NA
abundance: few
j_gene: TRBJ1-3
v_gene: TRBV2
CDR3nt: TGTGCCAGCATCACAGAAATCTCTGGAAACACCATATATTTT
CDR3aa: CASITEISGNTIYF

d_gene: NA
abundance: many
j_gene: TRBJ2-7
v_gene: TRBV28
CDR3nt: TGTGCCAGCACTACTATGCCCGAGACTGGGGCGTACGAGCAGTACTTC
CDR3aa: CASTTMPETGAYEQYF

d_gene: NA
abundance: few
j_gene: TRBJ1-2
v_gene: TRBV9
CDR3nt: TGTGCCAGCAGCGACGGTGGGGAGGGGCGCTCTTATGGCTACACCTTC
CDR3aa: CASSDGGEGRSYGYTF

d_gene: NA
abundance: few
j_gene: TRBJ2-7
v_gene: TRBV5-1
CDR3nt: TGCGCCAGCAGCTTTCTCCCTCAACAGGGCTCCTACGAGCAGTACTTC
CDR3aa: CASSFLPQQGSYEQYF

d_gene: NA
abundance: NA
j_gene: TRBJ1-1
v_gene: TRBV7-9
CDR3nt: TGTGCCAGCAGATGGGCTGGAGACGGCCCGGTGGAGGACACTGAAGCTTTCTTT
CDR3aa: CASRWAGDGPVEDTEAFF

d_gene: TRBD2
abundance: many
j_gene: TRBJ2-2
v_gene: TRBV20-1
CDR3nt: TGCAGTGCTAGGGCCCCGGGACTAGCGGGAAACACCGGGGAGCTGTTTTTT
CDR3aa: CSARAPGLAGNTGELFF

d_gene: TRBD1
abundance: few
j_gene: TRBJ1-5
v_gene: TRBV20-1
CDR3nt: TGCAGTGCAACGGACAGGGGAAGCAATCAGCCCCAGCATTTT
CDR3aa: CSATDRGSNQPQHF

d_gene: NA
abundance: few
j_gene: TRBJ1-2
v_gene: TRBV20-1
CDR3nt: TGCAGTGTCAGCCCCGAGAACTATGGCTACACCTTC
CDR3aa: CSVSPENYGYTF

d_gene: NA
abundance: once
j_gene: TRBJ2-3
v_gene: TRBV6-1
CDR3nt: TGTGCCAGCAGTGGCAGGGATAGGGATACGCAGTATTTT
CDR3aa: CASSGRDRDTQYF

d_gene: NA
abundance: NA
j_gene: TRBJ1-5
v_gene: TRBV4-1
CDR3nt: TGCGCCAGCAGCCAAGGTCTGGGGGGCAATCAGCCCCAGCATTTT
CDR3aa: CASSQGLGGNQPQHF

d_gene: NA
abundance: few
j_gene: TRBJ2-2
v_gene: TRBV24-1
CDR3nt: TGTGCCACCAGTGATGAGAGGGACACCGGGGAGCTGTTTTTT
CDR3aa: CATSDERDTGELFF

d_gene: NA
abundance: NA
j_gene: TRBJ1-1
v_gene: TRBV5-1
CDR3nt: TGCGCCAGCAGCTTGGGTAGGGGTCCGAACACTAAAGCTTTCTTT
CDR3aa: CASSLGRGPNTKAFF

d_gene: NA
abundance: many
j_gene: TRBJ2-7
v_gene: TRBV20-1
CDR3nt: TGCAGTGCTCATCCGATTGGGCGGGTCTCGTACGAGCAGTACTTC
CDR3aa: CSAHPIGRVSYEQYF

d_gene: NA
abundance: few
j_gene: TRBJ1-5
v_gene: TRBV28
CDR3nt: TGTGCCAGCAGTTTTAAGGGTTGGAGGAATCAGCCCCAGCATTTT
CDR3aa: CASSFKGWRNQPQHF

d_gene: NA
abundance: NA
j_gene: TRBJ2-5
v_gene: TRBV10-1
CDR3nt: TGCGCCAGCAGTGGACAGGGAGGAGGGCAGGAGACCCAGTACTTC
CDR3aa: CASSGQGGGQETQYF

d_gene: NA
abundance: NA
j_gene: TRBJ1-5
v_gene: TRBV2
CDR3nt: TGTGCCAGCAGGCCTGAGGACGGCCCCAATCAGCCCCAGCATTTT
CDR3aa: CASRPEDGPNQPQHF

d_gene: TRBD2
abundance: few
j_gene: TRBJ2-7
v_gene: TRBV20-1
CDR3nt: TGCAGTGCTATTTATGATTCGAGCGGGAGTCTGAGTGAGCAGTACTTC
CDR3aa: CSAIYDSSGSLSEQYF

d_gene: TRBD2
abundance: few
j_gene: TRBJ2-7
v_gene: TRBV30
CDR3nt: TGTGCCTGGAGTGTACTCGGACTAGCGTACGAGCAGTACTTC
CDR3aa: CAWSVLGLAYEQYF

d_gene: NA
abundance: NA
j_gene: TRBJ2-3
v_gene: TRBV5-1
CDR3nt: TGCGCCAGCAGTCCGGACAGCACAGATACGCAGTATTTT
CDR3aa: CASSPDSTDTQYF

d_gene: TRBD2
abundance: few
j_gene: TRBJ2-5
v_gene: TRBV7-2
CDR3nt: TGTGCCAGCAGCTTCCGAAACCCGGGACTAGCGGGAGTAGAGACCCAGTACTTC
CDR3aa: CASSFRNPGLAGVETQYF

d_gene: NA
abundance: many
j_gene: TRBJ2-2
v_gene: TRBV10-2
CDR3nt: TGCGCCACCCTCGGAGCCGGGGAGCTGTTTTTT
CDR3aa: CATLGAGELFF

d_gene: TRBD2
abundance: NA
j_gene: TRBJ2-3
v_gene: TRBV10-3
CDR3nt: TGTGCCATCAGGAAGCAAGGGGGTGCCGGGACTAGCGGCAATAGAAGCACAGATACGCAGTATTTT
CDR3aa: CAIRKQGGAGTSGNRSTDTQYF

d_gene: TRBD1
abundance: few
j_gene: TRBJ1-2
v_gene: TRBV5-5
CDR3nt: TGTGCCAGCAGCTTGTTGAGGGGGCACAACTATGGCTACACCTTC
CDR3aa: CASSLLRGHNYGYTF

d_gene: NA
abundance: many
j_gene: TRBJ2-7
v_gene: TRBV28
CDR3nt: TGTGCCAGCAGCTTAGGAGGATCCGAGCAGTACTTC
CDR3aa: CASSLGGSEQYF

d_gene: NA
abundance: few
j_gene: TRBJ2-5
v_gene: TRBV7-9
CDR3nt: TGTGCCAGCAGGCGGCGCCAAGAGACCCAGTACTTC
CDR3aa: CASRRRQETQYF

d_gene: NA
abundance: NA
j_gene: TRBJ2-7
v_gene: TRBV19
CDR3nt: TGTGCCAGTAGCCCTCTAGGGCCGGAGAAGTACGAGCAGTACTTC
CDR3aa: CASSPLGPEKYEQYF

d_gene: NA
abundance: many
j_gene: TRBJ2-2
v_gene: TRBV10-3
CDR3nt: TGTGCCATAACTCCAGGGTCCGGGGAGCTGTTTTTT
CDR3aa: CAITPGSGELFF

d_gene: NA
abundance: NA
j_gene: TRBJ2-7
v_gene: TRBV7-2
CDR3nt: TGTGCCAGCAGCTTAGATTGGGCCCGGACAAACGAGCAGTACTTC
CDR3aa: CASSLDWARTNEQYF

d_gene: TRBD1
abundance: once
j_gene: TRBJ2-2
v_gene: TRBV12-3/TRBV12-4
CDR3nt: TGTGCCAGCAGTCTTCGACAGGGGGCCGGGGAGCTGTTTTTT
CDR3aa: CASSLRQGAGELFF

d_gene: NA
abundance: NA
j_gene: TRBJ2-7
v_gene: TRBV6-1
CDR3nt: TGTGCCAGCAGTGAAGCGCCCTACGAGCAGTACTTC
CDR3aa: CASSEAPYEQYF

d_gene: NA
abundance: many
j_gene: TRBJ1-4
v_gene: TRBV28
CDR3nt: TGTGCCAGCAGTTTGCGTAATGAAAAACTGTTTTTT
CDR3aa: CASSLRNEKLFF

d_gene: TRBD2
abundance: NA
j_gene: TRBJ2-5
v_gene: TRBV7-9
CDR3nt: TGTGCCAGCAGCTCCGTTAGCGGGAGGCCAGAGACCCAGTACTTC
CDR3aa: CASSSVSGRPETQYF

d_gene: NA
abundance: few
j_gene: TRBJ2-7
v_gene: TRBV27
CDR3nt: TGTGCCAGCAGTTTTGTGCCCGGGTCCGCCTACGAGCAGTACTTC
CDR3aa: CASSFVPGSAYEQYF

d_gene: NA
abundance: many
j_gene: TRBJ1-2
v_gene: TRBV6-1
CDR3nt: TGTGCCAGCAGTGAATGGGATGGCTACACCTTC
CDR3aa: CASSEWDGYTF

d_gene: NA
abundance: few
j_gene: TRBJ2-7
v_gene: TRBV30
CDR3nt: TGTGCCTGGACCAGGGCTCCCATGAGCGAGCAGTACTTC
CDR3aa: CAWTRAPMSEQYF

d_gene: TRBD1
abundance: NA
j_gene: TRBJ1-4
v_gene: TRBV28
CDR3nt: TGTGCCAGCAGCGTACAGGGGGCGCTTAAACTGTTTTTT
CDR3aa: CASSVQGALKLFF

d_gene: NA
abundance: many
j_gene: TRBJ2-5
v_gene: TRBV12-3/TRBV12-4
CDR3nt: TGTGCCAGCAGTTTAGCACGTAACAGGGTATCTGAGACCCAGTACTTC
CDR3aa: CASSLARNRVSETQYF

d_gene: TRBD2
abundance: NA
j_gene: TRBJ2-2
v_gene: TRBV6-1
CDR3nt: TGTGCCAGCAGTGGACTAGCGGGAGGTTCCACCGGGGAGCTGTTTTTT
CDR3aa: CASSGLAGGSTGELFF

d_gene: TRBD1
abundance: many
j_gene: TRBJ1-4
v_gene: TRBV2
CDR3nt: TGTGCCAGCAGTGGTACAGGGGTTAATGAAAAACTGTTTTTT
CDR3aa: CASSGTGVNEKLFF

d_gene: TRBD1
abundance: many
j_gene: TRBJ1-5
v_gene: TRBV7-2
CDR3nt: TGTGCCAGCAGCTTAGCGGGACAGGGGGCAGGTCAGCCCCAGCATTTT
CDR3aa: CASSLAGQGAGQPQHF

d_gene: TRBD2
abundance: many
j_gene: TRBJ2-2
v_gene: TRBV12-3/TRBV12-4
CDR3nt: TGTGCCAGCAGTTTAACTAATTTCTTAGCGGGAGCGGTCACCGGGGAGCTGTTTTTT
CDR3aa: CASSLTNFLAGAVTGELFF

d_gene: TRBD1
abundance: NA
j_gene: TRBJ2-7
v_gene: TRBV20-1
CDR3nt: TGCAGTGCTAGAGGAACACAGGGGGCCTACGAGCAGTACTTC
CDR3aa: CSARGTQGAYEQYF

d_gene: TRBD2
abundance: many
j_gene: TRBJ2-7
v_gene: TRBV13
CDR3nt: TGTGCCAGCAGCCGACTAGCGGGAGGGCTGATTGAGCAGTACTTC
CDR3aa: CASSRLAGGLIEQYF

d_gene: TRBD1
abundance: few
j_gene: TRBJ1-1
v_gene: TRBV29-1
CDR3nt: TGCAGCGGGCGGACAGGGTGGGACACTGAAGCTTTCTTT
CDR3aa: CSGRTGWDTEAFF